This T cell receptor beta chain stems from a study of blood T cell repertoires in COVID-19. Background on the study: COVID-19 samples, acute and convalescent, were from the United States, Italy and Spain. T cells, B-cell-depleted T cells, or PBMCs provided the cDNA or gDNA that served as material.

The authors' processing: Cell counts per sample came from amplifying reference gene primers. The repertoire was sequenced with immunoSEQ multiplex PCR; TCRdb's copy has only in-frame clones and lacks some. From that table come the V and J calls and clone size; the DNA was used to work out D and trimming. The sample records 65,000 to 85,000 clones, around 90% being singletons. Germline V CDR1 and CDR2: SGHTA, FQGNSA. V lost 5 bases, J lost 3 bases, and 16 bases stayed unmatched. The CDR3 has 17 amino acids. Sequencing input: peripheral blood. This sequence joins TRBV7-2 and TRBJ2-7; 7 positions agree with TRBD2. This receptor was taken from a woman aged 18-29 years with acute or convalescent COVID-19. The CDR3 DNA reads TGTGCCAGCAGCCTCCGCGGACGGCGGGAGATATTCTACGAGCAGTACTTC. Protein: CASSLRGRREIFYEQYF.